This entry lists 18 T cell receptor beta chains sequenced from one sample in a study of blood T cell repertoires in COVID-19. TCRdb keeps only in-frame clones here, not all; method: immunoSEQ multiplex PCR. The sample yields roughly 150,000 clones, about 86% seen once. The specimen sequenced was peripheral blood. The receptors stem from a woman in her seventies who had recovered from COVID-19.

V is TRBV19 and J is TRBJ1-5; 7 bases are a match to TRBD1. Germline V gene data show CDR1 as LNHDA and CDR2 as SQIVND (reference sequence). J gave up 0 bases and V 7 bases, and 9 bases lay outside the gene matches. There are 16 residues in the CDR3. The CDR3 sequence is CASKGASGYSNQPQHF. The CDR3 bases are TGTGCCAGTAAGGGGGCATCCGGCTATAGCAATCAGCCCCAGCATTTT.

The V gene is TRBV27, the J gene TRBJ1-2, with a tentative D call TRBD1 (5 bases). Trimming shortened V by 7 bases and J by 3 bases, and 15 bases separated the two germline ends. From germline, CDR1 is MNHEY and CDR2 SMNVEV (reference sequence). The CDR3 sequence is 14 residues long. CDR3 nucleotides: TGTGCCAGCAACCTGGGAGGCAGGGACTATGGCTACACCTTC. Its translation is CASNLGGRDYGYTF.

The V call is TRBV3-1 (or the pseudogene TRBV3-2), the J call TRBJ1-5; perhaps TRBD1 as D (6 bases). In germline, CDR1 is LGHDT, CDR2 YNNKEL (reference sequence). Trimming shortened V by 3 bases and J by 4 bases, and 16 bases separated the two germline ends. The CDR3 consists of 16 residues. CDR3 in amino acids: CASSHGGVGTNQPQHF. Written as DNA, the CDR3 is TGTGCCAGCAGCCACGGCGGCGTTGGGACAAATCAGCCCCAGCATTTT.

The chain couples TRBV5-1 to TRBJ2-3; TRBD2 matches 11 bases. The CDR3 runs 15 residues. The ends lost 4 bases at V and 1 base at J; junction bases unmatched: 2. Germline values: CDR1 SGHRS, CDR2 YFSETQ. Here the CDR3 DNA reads TGCGCCAGCAGCGTGGGACTAGCGGGCACAGATACGCAGTATTTT. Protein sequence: CASSVGLAGTDTQYF.

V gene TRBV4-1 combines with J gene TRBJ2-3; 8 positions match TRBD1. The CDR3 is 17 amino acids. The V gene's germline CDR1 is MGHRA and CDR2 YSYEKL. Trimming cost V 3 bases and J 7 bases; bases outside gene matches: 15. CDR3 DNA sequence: TGCGCCAGCAGCCACACCATCCGGGACAGGAGCGACTATACGCAGTATTTT. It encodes CASSHTIRDRSDYTQYF.

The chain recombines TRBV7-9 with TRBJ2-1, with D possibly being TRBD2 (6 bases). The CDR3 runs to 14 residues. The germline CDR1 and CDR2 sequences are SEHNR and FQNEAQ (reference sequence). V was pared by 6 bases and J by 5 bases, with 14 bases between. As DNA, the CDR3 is TGTGCCAGCAGGGGACTCGGGCCCCACAATGAGCAGTTCTTC. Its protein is CASRGLGPHNEQFF.

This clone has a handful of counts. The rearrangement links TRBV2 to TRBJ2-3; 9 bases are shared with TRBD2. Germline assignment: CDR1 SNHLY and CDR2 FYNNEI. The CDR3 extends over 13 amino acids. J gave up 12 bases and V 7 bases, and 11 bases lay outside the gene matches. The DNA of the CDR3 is TGTGCCAGCACGGCGGGACTAGCATCCCCCCAGTATTTT. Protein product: CASTAGLASPQYF.

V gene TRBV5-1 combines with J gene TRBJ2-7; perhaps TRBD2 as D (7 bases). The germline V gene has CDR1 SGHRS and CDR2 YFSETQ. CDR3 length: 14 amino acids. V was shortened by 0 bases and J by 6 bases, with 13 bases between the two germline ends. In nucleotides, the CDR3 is TGCGCCAGCAGCTTGGGGGCGGGGGCCCTCGAGCAGTACTTC. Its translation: CASSLGAGALEQYF.

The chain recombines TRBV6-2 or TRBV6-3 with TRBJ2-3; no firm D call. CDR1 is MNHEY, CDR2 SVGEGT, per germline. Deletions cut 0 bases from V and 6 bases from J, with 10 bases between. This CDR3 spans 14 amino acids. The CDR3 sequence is CASSYSGRRDTQYF. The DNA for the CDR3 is TGTGCCAGCAGTTACTCGGGCCGAAGGGATACGCAGTATTTT.

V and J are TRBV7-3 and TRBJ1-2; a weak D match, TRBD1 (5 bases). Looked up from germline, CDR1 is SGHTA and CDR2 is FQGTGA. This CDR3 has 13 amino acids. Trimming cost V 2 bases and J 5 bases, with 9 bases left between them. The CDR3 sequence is CASSLGGTYGYTF. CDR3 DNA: TGTGCCAGCAGCTTAGGGGGGACGTATGGCTACACCTTC.

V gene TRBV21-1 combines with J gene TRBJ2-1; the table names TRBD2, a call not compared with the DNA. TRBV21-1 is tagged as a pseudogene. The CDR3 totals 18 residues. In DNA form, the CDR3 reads TGTGCCAGCAGCCCCCGGTCGGCTTTAGCGGGGTCCTACAATGAGCAGTTCTTC. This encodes CASSPRSALAGSYNEQFF.

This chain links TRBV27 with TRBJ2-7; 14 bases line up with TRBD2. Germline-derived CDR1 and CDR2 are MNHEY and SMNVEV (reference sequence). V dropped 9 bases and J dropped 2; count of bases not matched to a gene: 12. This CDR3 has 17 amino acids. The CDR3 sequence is CASHTGTSGGRTYEQYF. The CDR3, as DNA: TGTGCCAGTCACACCGGGACTAGCGGGGGCAGAACCTACGAGCAGTACTTC.

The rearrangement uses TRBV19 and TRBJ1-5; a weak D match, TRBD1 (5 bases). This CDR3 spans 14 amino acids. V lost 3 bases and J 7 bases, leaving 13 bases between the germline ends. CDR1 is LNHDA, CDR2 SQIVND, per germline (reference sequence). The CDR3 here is CASSIRSGGQPQHF. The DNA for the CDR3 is TGTGCCAGTAGTATCAGGTCCGGGGGGCAGCCCCAGCATTTT.

CDR3 coding DNA: TGTGCCAGCAGCCTTTTGTGGGCCACCTCTTCGGAAAAACTGTTTTTT. This encodes CASSLLWATSSEKLFF. V and J are TRBV7-9 and TRBJ1-4; D remains ambiguous. The germline CDR1 and CDR2 sequences are SEHNR and FQNEAQ (reference sequence). This CDR3 region has 16 residues. The V gene lost 5 bases and the J gene lost 8 bases, with 21 bases spanning the gap.

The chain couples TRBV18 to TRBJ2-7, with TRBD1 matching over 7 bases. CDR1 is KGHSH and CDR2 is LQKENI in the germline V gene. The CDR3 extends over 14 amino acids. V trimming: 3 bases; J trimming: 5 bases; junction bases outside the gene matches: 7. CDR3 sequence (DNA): TGTGCCAGCTCACCCCTGGGACAGCCCCACGAGCAGTACTTC. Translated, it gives CASSPLGQPHEQYF. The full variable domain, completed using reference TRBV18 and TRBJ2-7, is NAGVMQNPRHLVRRRGQEARLRCSPMKGHSHVYWYRQLPEEGLKFMVYLQKENIIDESGMPKERFSAEFPKEGPSILRIQQVVRGDSAAYFCASSPLGQPHEQYFGPGTRLTVT.

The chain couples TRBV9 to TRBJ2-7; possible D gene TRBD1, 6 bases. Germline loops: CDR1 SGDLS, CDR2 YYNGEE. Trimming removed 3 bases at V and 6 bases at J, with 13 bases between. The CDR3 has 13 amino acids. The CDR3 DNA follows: TGTGCCAGCAGCGAAGGGACAACCAGCGAGCAGTACTTC. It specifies CASSEGTTSEQYF.

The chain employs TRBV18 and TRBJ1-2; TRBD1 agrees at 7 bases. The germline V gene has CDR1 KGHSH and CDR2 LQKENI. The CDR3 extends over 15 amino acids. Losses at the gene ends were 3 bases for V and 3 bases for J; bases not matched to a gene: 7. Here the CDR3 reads CASSPAGTADYGYTF. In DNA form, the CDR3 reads TGTGCCAGCTCACCCGCCGGGACAGCGGACTATGGCTACACCTTC.

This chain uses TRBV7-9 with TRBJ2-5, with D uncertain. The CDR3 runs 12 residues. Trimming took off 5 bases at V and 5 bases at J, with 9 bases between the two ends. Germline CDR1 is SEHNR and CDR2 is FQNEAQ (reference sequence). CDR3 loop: CASSPRWETQYF. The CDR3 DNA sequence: TGTGCCAGCAGCCCGAGGTGGGAGACCCAGTACTTC.